This T cell receptor beta chain is drawn from a study of T cell repertoires in cytomegalovirus infection. On the study more broadly: Well-studied HLA-B-restricted CMV epitopes were used in the study alongside recently identified HLA-C-restricted ones. Both a matching HLA type and CMV infection were indicated by public TCR beta signatures.

The CDR3 sequence is 15 residues long. Per germline, CDR1 MNHEY and CDR2 SMNVEV (reference sequence). Trimming stripped 2 bases from V and 5 bases from J, with 14 bases between. This clonotype showed up just once. Antigen: not known. From the reads, TCRdb called clonotypes with MiXCR, one entry per CDR3 protein. The repertoire holds some 220,000 distinct CDR3 sequences, with about 38% as singletons. The sequence was obtained from a human donor in good health (CMV status not recorded). Some clones in this sample may be carry-over from other donors' samples. The chain links TRBV27 to TRBJ2-3; D could derive from TRBD1 or TRBD2 (6 bases each). The sample here was CD8+ T cells from cultured PBMCs, taken from culture after CMV antigen stimulation. In DNA, the CDR3 is TGTGCCAGCAGTTTAATAGGGGGGCGCCAAGATACGCAGTATTTT. Its translation is CASSLIGGRQDTQYF.